These 23 T cell receptor beta chains were all obtained from the same sample, sequenced in a study of T cells after yellow fever vaccination. TCRdb ran MiXCR on the 5' RACE reads and lists one entry per CDR3 protein. Of about 140,000 distinct CDR3 sequences listed, about 6.2% are singletons. The material was CD4+ T cells sorted from PBMCs, obtained 10 days after the yellow fever booster vaccination. The receptors here all came from a young man who received the YFV17D yellow fever vaccine.

This clonotype was found many times. The rearrangement uses TRBV3-1 and TRBJ2-1; 8 bases are shared with TRBD2. V dropped 4 bases and J dropped 5; count of bases not matched to a gene: 4. The CDR3 totals 14 residues. Germline V gene lookup returns CDR1 LGHDT and CDR2 YNNKEL (reference sequence). The CDR3 nucleotides read TGTGCCAGCAGCCCGACTAGCGCAGACAATGAGCAGTTCTTC. This sequence encodes CASSPTSADNEQFF.

In this sample, this clonotype turned up many times. This CDR3 reads CATSDPGYEQYF. Written as DNA, the CDR3 is TGTGCCACCAGTGATCCGGGCTACGAGCAGTACTTC. The chain uses TRBV24-1 and TRBJ2-7; D remains ambiguous. Between the trimmed V and J ends, which lost 3 bases and 3 bases, there was a span of 5 bases. CDR3 length: 12 residues. Germline V gives CDR1 KGHDR, CDR2 SFDVKD.

This clonotype was detected many times. The chain joins TRBV7-9 to TRBJ1-4; D gene ambiguous. Per the germline V gene, CDR1 is SEHNR and CDR2 is FQNEAQ (reference sequence). The CDR3 runs to 14 residues. The germline V and J ends were trimmed by 2 bases and 5 bases, with 9 bases remaining between them. CDR3 sequence reads: CASSLWTENEKLFF. DNA for the CDR3: TGTGCCAGCAGCTTATGGACCGAGAATGAAAAACTGTTTTTT.

The chain links TRBV20-1 to TRBJ2-1, with TRBD2 matching over 8 bases. This CDR3 contains 18 residues. Germline CDR1 DFQATT, CDR2 SNEGSKA (reference sequence). J was trimmed by 5 bases and V by 2 bases; bases with no gene match: 17. The CDR3 DNA follows: TGCAGTGCTAGACTTACTGGACTAGCACCCAGAGAAAACAATGAGCAGTTCTTC. Translation: CSARLTGLAPRENNEQFF.

This clonotype was seen at least ten times. This chain connects TRBV7-2 to TRBJ2-7, with D possibly being TRBD1 (5 bases). Between the trimmed V and J ends, which lost 2 bases and 5 bases, there was a span of 13 bases. This CDR3 is 14 amino acids long. CDR1 SGHTA and CDR2 FQGNSA come from the germline V gene. CDR3 protein: CASSLWQGPNEQYF. CDR3 DNA: TGTGCCAGCAGCTTATGGCAGGGTCCCAACGAGCAGTACTTC.

This clonotype occurred many times. CDR3: CATSREILVYEQFF. The CDR3 DNA reads as TGTGCCACCAGCAGGGAGATTTTGGTGTATGAGCAGTTCTTC. The chain carries TRBV15 and TRBJ2-1; D not resolved. Germline values: CDR1 LNHNV, CDR2 YYDKDF (reference sequence). CDR3 length: 14 residues. Trimming stripped 3 bases from V and 8 bases from J, with 14 bases between.

This clonotype was found many times. The CDR3 nucleotides read TGTGCCAGCAGCCTATCACGGACAGCCTCTTACGAGCAGTACTTC. Translated: CASSLSRTASYEQYF. The chain couples TRBV7-2 to TRBJ2-7, with D possibly being TRBD1 (6 bases). CDR3 length equals 15 residues. V was clipped by 5 bases and J by 4 bases, with 18 bases between them. Per the germline V gene, CDR1 is SGHTA and CDR2 is FQGNSA. The variable domain in full, completed from reference TRBV7-2 and TRBJ2-7, reads GAGVSQSPSNKVTEKGKDVELRCDPISGHTALYWYRQSLGQGLEFLIYFQGNSAPDKSGLPSDRFSAERTGGSVSTLTIQRTQQEDSAVYLCASSLSRTASYEQYFGPGTRLTVT.

The rearrangement links TRBV7-9 to TRBJ2-1, with 7 bases that match TRBD1. The CDR3 is 17 residues long. Per the germline V gene, CDR1 is SEHNR and CDR2 is FQNEAQ (reference sequence). With 5 bases clipped from V and 7 bases from J, the junction kept 17 bases outside the gene matches. This chain's CDR3 is CASSPRTGADSSNEQFF. Here the CDR3 DNA reads TGTGCCAGCAGCCCACGGACAGGAGCAGATTCATCGAATGAGCAGTTCTTC.

This clonotype was observed at least ten times. The V gene is TRBV7-2, the J gene TRBJ2-7, with D maybe TRBD1 (5 bases). Germline V lookup: CDR1 SGHTA, CDR2 FQGNSA. CDR3 length: 14 residues. Trimming shortened V by 2 bases and J by 4 bases, and 12 bases separated the two germline ends. CDR3: CASSLSSGLYEQYF. CDR3 in DNA: TGTGCCAGCAGCTTATCGTCAGGGTTATACGAGCAGTACTTC.

This clonotype was observed at least ten times. The chain links TRBV19 to TRBJ2-2; D is unresolved. CDR1 and CDR2 from the germline V gene are LNHDA and SQIVND (reference sequence). Deletions cut 2 bases from V and 6 bases from J, with 7 bases between. The CDR3 totals 13 residues. CDR3 coding DNA: TGTGCCAGTAGTATATCAGGCCCCGGGGAGCTGTTTTTT. It yields the protein CASSISGPGELFF.

The table lists this clonotype with many counts. The chain couples TRBV6-2 or TRBV6-3 to TRBJ1-5; 7 nucleotides align to TRBD1. Per the germline V gene, CDR1 is MNHEY and CDR2 is SVGEGT. Germline trimming cut 5 bases from V and 7 bases from J; bases unmatched to any gene: 11. The CDR3 extends over 15 amino acids. CDR3 sequence: CASSRPRDRRQPQHF. The CDR3 DNA is TGTGCCAGCAGTCGTCCCCGGGACAGAAGGCAGCCCCAGCATTTT.

This clonotype was seen ten or more times. V and J are TRBV10-3 and TRBJ2-3; 12 positions match TRBD2. The CDR3 consists of 14 residues. J lost 4 bases, V lost 10 bases, and 6 bases had no gene match. Looked up from germline, CDR1 is ENHRY and CDR2 is SYGVKD. CDR3 amino acids: CATRLAGDADTQYF. In DNA, the CDR3 is TGTGCCACCCGACTAGCGGGAGATGCAGATACGCAGTATTTT.

This chain links TRBV18 with TRBJ2-7; D may match TRBD1 or TRBD2 (5 bases each). CDR1 KGHSH and CDR2 LQKENI come from the germline V gene. The CDR3 extends over 13 amino acids. V was trimmed by 8 bases and J by 6 bases, leaving 17 bases between them. CDR3 region: CASTPRSGGEQYF. CDR3 coding DNA: TGTGCCAGCACGCCACGGAGTGGGGGCGAGCAGTACTTC.

This clonotype came up many times. This chain uses TRBV11-2 with TRBJ2-1; D ambiguous. Germline V gives CDR1 SGHAT, CDR2 FQNNGV. CDR3 length: 12 amino acids. V was pared by 0 bases and J by 15 bases, with 12 bases between. CDR3: CASSLDELARFF. CDR3 DNA sequence: TGTGCCAGCAGCTTAGACGAACTGGCCCGGTTCTTC.

This clonotype was counted at least ten times. The chain recombines TRBV5-1 with TRBJ2-5, with D perhaps assigned TRBD1 or TRBD2 (5 bases each). Trimming cost V 2 bases and J 5 bases, with 19 bases left between them. The CDR3 is made up of 16 amino acids. CDR1 and CDR2 from the germline V gene are SGHRS and YFSETQ. The CDR3 nucleotides are TGCGCCAGCAGCTTTGCTGGGGCGCCCACGGGGGAGACCCAGTACTTC. It translates to CASSFAGAPTGETQYF.

The chain joins TRBV20-1 to TRBJ2-1, with 11 positions matching TRBD2. There are 16 residues in the CDR3. V was pared by 5 bases and J by 1 base, with 7 bases of the junction left unmatched. From germline, CDR1 is DFQATT and CDR2 SNEGSKA (reference sequence). Here the CDR3 DNA reads TGCAGTGCTCGGGACCGACTAGCGGGATCCTACAATGAGCAGTTCTTC. This translates into CSARDRLAGSYNEQFF.

The table lists this clonotype with many counts. This chain connects TRBV12-3 or TRBV12-4 to TRBJ1-1; D not certain. The CDR3 spans 13 residues. Trimming cost V 5 bases and J 0 bases, with 7 bases left between them. Written as DNA, the CDR3 is TGTGCCAGCAGTCTCTGGATGAACACTGAAGCTTTCTTT. This encodes CASSLWMNTEAFF.

This clonotype was observed a few times. The J gene is TRBJ2-7, the V gene TRBV3-1; no clear D gene. The CDR3 sequence is 13 residues long. V was shortened by 5 bases and J by 7 bases, with 15 bases between the two germline ends. Germline CDR1 LGHDT, CDR2 YNNKEL (reference sequence). The CDR3 nucleotides read TGTGCCAGCAGCGACGGACCCCTATGGGAGCAGTACTTC. Amino acids: CASSDGPLWEQYF.

The table lists this clonotype with many counts. The rearrangement joins TRBV7-2 to TRBJ2-1; perhaps D is TRBD1 or TRBD2 (5 bases each). The CDR3 runs 15 residues. V was shortened by 6 bases and J by 5 bases, with 17 bases between the two germline ends. From germline, CDR1 is SGHTA and CDR2 FQGNSA. The DNA of the CDR3 is TGTGCCAGCAGAAAAACCCGGGACGGAGACAATGAGCAGTTCTTC. This gives the protein CASRKTRDGDNEQFF.

This clonotype was counted at least ten times. The chain links TRBV6-5 to TRBJ2-7; 8 nucleotides line up with TRBD1. The length of the CDR3 is 14 residues. The J segment lost 2 bases and the V segment lost 6 bases, leaving 6 bases of the junction unmatched. CDR1 is MNHEY, CDR2 SVGAGI, per germline. This CDR3 reads CASSGRQGTYEQYF. The CDR3 DNA is TGTGCCAGCAGCGGGCGACAGGGGACCTACGAGCAGTACTTC.

This clonotype was detected many times. The chain combines TRBV6-5 with TRBJ1-1, with D perhaps matching TRBD1 (6 bases). Trimming took 2 bases from V and 10 from J, leaving 20 bases between them. The germline gives CDR1 MNHEY, CDR2 SVGAGI. This CDR3 has 15 amino acids. The CDR3 coding sequence is TGTGCCAGCAGTTACCTGGGACGGGCCTTAGGGGGAGCTTTCTTT. This gives the protein CASSYLGRALGGAFF.

The chain carries TRBV2 and TRBJ1-1; D is possibly TRBD1 (6 bases). The CDR3 loop spans 13 amino acids. Germline V gives CDR1 SNHLY, CDR2 FYNNEI. Trimming took 5 bases from V and 1 from J, leaving 8 bases between them. The CDR3 is CASSRDKNTEAFF. The CDR3 nucleotides are TGTGCCAGCAGTAGGGACAAGAACACTGAAGCTTTCTTT.

This clonotype occurred many times. The chain combines TRBV27 with TRBJ1-5, with 8 bases that match TRBD1. Looked up from germline, CDR1 is MNHEY and CDR2 is SMNVEV (reference sequence). The V gene end was trimmed by 4 bases and the J gene end by 7 bases; junction bases not matched to a gene: 3. This CDR3 is built from 13 residues. The CDR3 loop reads CASSWTGLQPQHF. DNA of the CDR3: TGTGCCAGCAGTTGGACAGGGTTACAGCCCCAGCATTTT.